This T cell receptor beta chain appears in the sequencing data of a study of T cell responses to AZD1222 COVID-19 vaccine. This clone was counted a few times. The DNA is omitted, as the CDR3 cannot be located on it reliably, and the CDR3 follows TCRdb's listing. Measured with immunoSEQ multiplex PCR; TCRdb has only the in-frame clones, and not every one. The table has about 120,000 clones, roughly 90% seen once. This specimen consisted of peripheral blood, obtained on day 0 of AZD1222 vaccination. The source is an adult in good health.

CDR3 in amino acids: CASSLLLFNNQPQHF. The chain has TRBV28 and TRBJ1-5. The CDR3 totals 15 residues, both ends included. The V gene's germline CDR1 is MDHEN and CDR2 SYDVKM.